Listed below are T cell receptor beta chains from one sample, sequenced in a study of cytomegalovirus exposure and HLA in healthy donors. Generated by immunoSEQ multiplex PCR, the TCRdb table keeps only in-frame clones and is missing some. The profile shows about 20,000 clones, 70% to 80% of them singletons. What was sequenced was PBMCs. The origin of the receptors is a man aged 55 to 69 in good health and CMV-seronegative. Both conserved end residues are part of each CDR3.

V,J,CDR3
TRBV5-8,TRBJ2-1,CASSLAAGQHNEQFF
TRBV5-4,TRBJ1-1,CASSLIKGGTGNTEAFF
TRBV7-6,TRBJ1-2,CASSATGKDGYPF
TRBV4-1,TRBJ2-7,CASSRGGIYEQYF
TRBV5-8,TRBJ2-1,CASSPGQSYNEQFF
TRBV7-9,TRBJ2-5,CASSLRTAGETQYF
TRBV6-1,TRBJ2-1,CASSEGSGGTKSNEQFF
TRBV5-4,TRBJ2-7,CASSGWTGSSYEQYF
TRBV7-2,TRBJ2-3,CASSLSEGLAGRAQYF
TRBV2,TRBJ2-7,CASSTRTSGSNEQYF
TRBV11-2,TRBJ1-2,CASSSTFGYTF
TRBV29-1,NA,CSVQGDFYEQYF
TRBV7-3,TRBJ2-1,CASSRSGQGSNEQFF
TRBV19,TRBJ2-1,CATTTSGRSEQFF
TRBV25-1,TRBJ1-2,CASSEVPGNGYTF
TRBV6-5,TRBJ1-5,CASSEQGSNQPQHF
TRBV7-2,NA,CASSFLAGAYEQYF
TRBV30,TRBJ1-5,CAWSVRPGLGQPQHF
TRBV30,TRBJ1-4,CAWKVGRGSTNEKLFF
TRBV30,TRBJ1-2,CAWSVSRQAWAPGSYTF
TRBV11-2,TRBJ2-1,CLSGVDFYNEQFF
TRBV9,TRBJ2-2,CASSSWDRGGNTGELFF
TRBV5-1,TRBJ2-5,CASSSAGETQYF
TRBV11-3,TRBJ1-2,CASSFPGRGGYTF
TRBV5-6,TRBJ1-1,CASSFSGLTFF
TRBV6-1,TRBJ1-5,CASSGGQGGGPFNQPQHF
TRBV28,TRBJ1-4,CASSLFVTRELFF
TRBV4-1,TRBJ1-4,CASSAHTEYNEKLFF
TRBV5-8,TRBJ1-5,CASNDDNRVYQPQHF
TRBV5-4,TRBJ2-1,CASSFLAGGGNEQFF
TRBV28,TRBJ2-1,CASSIIRAGGNEQFF
TRBV25-1,TRBJ1-1,CASSAGVWTEAFF
TRBV5-6,TRBJ1-5,CASSLGQGWGGIQPQHF
TRBV6-1,TRBJ2-4,CASTPSTGGKNIQYF
TRBV7-8,TRBJ2-7,CASSTGQGHTEQYF
TRBV2,TRBJ1-1,CASRQDGGTEAFF
TRBV7-9,NA,CASSSRLAGGVEQYF
TRBV7-8,TRBJ2-5,CASGTPSDRDGWLQYF
TRBV5-1,TRBJ1-2,CASSAGTGPYGYTF
TRBV6-1,TRBJ2-3,CASGNPRTKADTQYF
TRBV2,TRBJ2-7,CASRGGLMAARDYF
TRBV10-3,TRBJ2-1,CAINGRSYNEQFF
TRBV28,TRBJ1-1,CASSLRGGSTEAFF
TRBV5-4,TRBJ2-5,CASMGQGRQETQYF
TRBV28,TRBJ1-1,CASSLDRGRIDFF
TRBV5-6,TRBJ1-1,CASSGQVKAEAFF
TRBV19,TRBJ2-7,CASSRGLAGPYEQYF
TRBV5-6,TRBJ2-3,CASFTTQDRGLSDTQYF
TRBV30,TRBJ1-2,CAWSVRGNYGYTF
TRBV6-6,TRBJ2-7,CASRPQTGARTYEQYF
TRBV28,TRBJ1-5,CASSLYGQGSNQPQHF
TRBV9,TRBJ2-4,CASSPGTVSILAKNIQYF
TRBV7-9,TRBJ2-1,CASSAPGLAGVSEQFF